Listed below are T cell receptor beta chains from one sample, sequenced in a study of shared clonotypes between healthy human individuals. Generated by immunoSEQ multiplex PCR, the TCRdb table keeps only in-frame clones and is missing some. The sample has about 1 million clones; about 77% are singletons. The sample comprised memory CD4+ T cells sorted from blood. These receptors were obtained from a man between 18 and 35 years old in good health. The CDR3 runs from the conserved cysteine through the conserved F or W. The D gene is left open where the match is weak. Clone sizes are given selectively: once, few, many, or a class where the clone is expanded.

>TRBV6-5|.|TRBJ1-2|.
CASSSGTGEAYGYTF
TGTGCCAGCAGTTCCGGGACTGGGGAGGCCTATGGCTACACCTTC
>TRBV19|once|TRBJ2-1|TRBD1
CASSEWDRPEQFF
TGTGCCAGTAGTGAGTGGGACAGGCCCGAGCAGTTCTTC
>TRBV19|.|TRBJ2-3|TRBD1
CASSPQGASDTQYF
TGTGCCAGTAGCCCGCAGGGGGCCTCAGATACGCAGTATTTT
>TRBV10-3|few|TRBJ1-1|.
CAISGRGPTEAFF
TGTGCCATCAGCGGCAGGGGCCCCACTGAAGCTTTCTTT
>TRBV5-1|.|TRBJ2-3|.
CASSPTGYTDTQYF
TGCGCCAGCAGCCCCACAGGGTACACAGATACGCAGTATTTT
>TRBV19|.|TRBJ1-5|TRBD1
CASRQGTAFSNQPQHF
TGTGCCAGTAGACAAGGGACAGCCTTTAGCAATCAGCCCCAGCATTTT
>TRBV29-1|.|TRBJ1-3|.
CSVVGQGANSLYF
.
>TRBV28|.|TRBJ1-5|.
CASNPPGYSNQPQHF
TGTGCCAGCAACCCCCCCGGCTATAGCAATCAGCCCCAGCATTTT
>TRBV10-2|.|TRBJ1-6|.
CASSSRGSSPLHF
TGCGCCAGCAGTTCGCGGGGAAGCTCACCCCTCCACTTT
>TRBV5-4|.|TRBJ1-6|.
CASSPSSNSPLHF
TGTGCCAGCAGCCCCTCCAGTAATTCACCCCTCCACTTT
>TRBV25-1|many|TRBJ1-5|.
CASSGGGQPQHF
TGTGCCAGCAGTGGAGGCGGGCAGCCCCAGCATTTT
>TRBV2|.|TRBJ1-2|.
CASRQGNYGYTF
TGTGCCAGCAGACAGGGTAACTATGGCTACACCTTC